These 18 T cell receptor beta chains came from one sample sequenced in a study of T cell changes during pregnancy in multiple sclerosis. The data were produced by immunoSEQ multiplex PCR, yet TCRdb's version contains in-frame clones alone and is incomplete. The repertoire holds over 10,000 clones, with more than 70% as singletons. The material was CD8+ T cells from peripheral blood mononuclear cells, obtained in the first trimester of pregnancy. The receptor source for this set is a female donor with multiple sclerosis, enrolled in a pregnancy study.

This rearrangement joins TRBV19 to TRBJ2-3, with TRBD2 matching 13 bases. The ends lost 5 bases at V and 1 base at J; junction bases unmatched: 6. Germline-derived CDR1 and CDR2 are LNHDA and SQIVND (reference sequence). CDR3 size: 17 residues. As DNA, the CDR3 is TGTGCCAGTAGTTCCCTTGGACTAGCGGGGGGCACAGATACGCAGTATTTT. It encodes CASSSLGLAGGTDTQYF.

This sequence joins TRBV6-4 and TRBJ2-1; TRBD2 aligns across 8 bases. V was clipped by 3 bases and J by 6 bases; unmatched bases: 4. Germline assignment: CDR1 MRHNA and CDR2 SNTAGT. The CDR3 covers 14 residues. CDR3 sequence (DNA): TGTGCCAGCAGTGAGGTCGGGGGGGCCAATGAGCAGTTCTTC. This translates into CASSEVGGANEQFF.

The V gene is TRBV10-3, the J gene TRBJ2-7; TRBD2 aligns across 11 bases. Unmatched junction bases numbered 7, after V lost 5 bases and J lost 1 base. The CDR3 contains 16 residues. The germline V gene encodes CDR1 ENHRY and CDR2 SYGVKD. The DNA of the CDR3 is TGTGCCATCAGTTATTCCCTAGCGGGGGGATCCTACGAGCAGTACTTC. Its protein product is CAISYSLAGGSYEQYF.

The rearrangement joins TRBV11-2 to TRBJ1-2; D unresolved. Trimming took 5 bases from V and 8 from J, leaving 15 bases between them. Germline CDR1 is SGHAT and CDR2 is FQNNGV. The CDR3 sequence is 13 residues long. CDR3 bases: TGTGCCAGCAGCCCCGCCCGCCGTAGAGGCTACACCTTC. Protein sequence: CASSPARRRGYTF. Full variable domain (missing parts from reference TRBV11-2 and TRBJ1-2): EAGVAQSPRYKIIEKRQSVAFWCNPISGHATLYWYQQILGQGPKLLIQFQNNGVVDDSQLPKDRFSAERLKGVDSTLKIQPAKLEDSAVYLCASSPARRRGYTFGSGTRLTVV.

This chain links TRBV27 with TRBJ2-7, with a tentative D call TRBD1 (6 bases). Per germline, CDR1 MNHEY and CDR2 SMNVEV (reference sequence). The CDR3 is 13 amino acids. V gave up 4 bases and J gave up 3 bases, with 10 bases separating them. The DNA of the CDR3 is TGTGCCAGCAGTTCGACAGGCGACTACGAGCAGTACTTC. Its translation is CASSSTGDYEQYF.

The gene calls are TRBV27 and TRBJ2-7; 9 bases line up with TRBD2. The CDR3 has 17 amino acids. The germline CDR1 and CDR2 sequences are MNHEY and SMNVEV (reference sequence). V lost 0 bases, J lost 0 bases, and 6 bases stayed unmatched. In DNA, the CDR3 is TGTGCCAGCAGTTTATCGCGGCTAGCGGGGAGCTCCTACGAGCAGTACTTC. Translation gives CASSLSRLAGSSYEQYF.

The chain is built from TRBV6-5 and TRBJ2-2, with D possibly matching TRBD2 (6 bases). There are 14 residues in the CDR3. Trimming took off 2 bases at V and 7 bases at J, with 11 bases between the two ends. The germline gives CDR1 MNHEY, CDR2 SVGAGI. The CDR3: CASSYLGGFGELFF. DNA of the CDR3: TGTGCCAGCAGTTACCTTGGGGGGTTCGGGGAGCTGTTTTTT.

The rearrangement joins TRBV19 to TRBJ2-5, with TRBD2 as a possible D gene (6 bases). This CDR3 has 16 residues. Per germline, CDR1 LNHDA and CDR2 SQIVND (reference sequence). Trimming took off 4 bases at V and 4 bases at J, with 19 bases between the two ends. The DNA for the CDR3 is TGTGCCAGTAGTACCGGGCTTGACCCCGGGGGAGAGACCCAGTACTTC. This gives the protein CASSTGLDPGGETQYF.

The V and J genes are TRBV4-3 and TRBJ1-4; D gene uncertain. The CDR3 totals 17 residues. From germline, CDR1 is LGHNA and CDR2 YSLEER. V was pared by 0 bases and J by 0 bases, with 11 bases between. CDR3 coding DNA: TGCGCCAGCAGCCAAGACCAGGTGATAGCAACTAATGAAAAACTGTTTTTT. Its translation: CASSQDQVIATNEKLFF.

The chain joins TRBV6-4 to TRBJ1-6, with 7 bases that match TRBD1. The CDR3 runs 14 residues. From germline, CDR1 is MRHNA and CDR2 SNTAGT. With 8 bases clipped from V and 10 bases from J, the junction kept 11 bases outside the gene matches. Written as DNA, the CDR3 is TGTGCCAGCCGAGCCGACAGGGACGGGTCACCCCTCCACTTT. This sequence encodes CASRADRDGSPLHF.

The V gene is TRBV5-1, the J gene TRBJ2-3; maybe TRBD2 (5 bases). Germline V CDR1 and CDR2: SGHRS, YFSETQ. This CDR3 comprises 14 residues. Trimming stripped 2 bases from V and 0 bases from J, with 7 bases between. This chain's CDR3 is CASSFSASTDTQYF. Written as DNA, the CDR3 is TGCGCCAGCAGCTTTAGCGCGAGCACAGATACGCAGTATTTT.

The CDR3 nucleotides read TGTGCCAGCAGTCTGTCGGCTAGCGGGGGGGCAGTTTCTGATACGCAGTATTTT. Protein: CASSLSASGGAVSDTQYF. The chain combines TRBV28 with TRBJ2-3; 12 bases are a match to TRBD2. J lost 6 bases, V lost 5 bases, and 15 bases had no gene match. The CDR3 has 18 amino acids. Germline V lookup: CDR1 MDHEN, CDR2 SYDVKM.

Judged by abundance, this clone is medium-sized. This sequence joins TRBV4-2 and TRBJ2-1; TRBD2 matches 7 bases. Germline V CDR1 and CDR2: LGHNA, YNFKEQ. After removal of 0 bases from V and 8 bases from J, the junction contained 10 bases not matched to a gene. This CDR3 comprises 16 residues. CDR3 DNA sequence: TGTGCCAGCAGCCAAGATCTGGGGGGGGGATCGGATGAGCAGTTCTTC. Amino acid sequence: CASSQDLGGGSDEQFF.

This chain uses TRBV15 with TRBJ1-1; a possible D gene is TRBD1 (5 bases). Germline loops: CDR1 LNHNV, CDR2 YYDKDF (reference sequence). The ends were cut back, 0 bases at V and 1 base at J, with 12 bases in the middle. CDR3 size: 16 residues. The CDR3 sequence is CATSRDLQGRNTEAFF. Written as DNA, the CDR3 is TGTGCCACCAGCAGAGATCTTCAGGGCCGGAACACTGAAGCTTTCTTT. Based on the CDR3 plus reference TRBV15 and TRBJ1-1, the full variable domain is DAMVIQNPRYQVTQFGKPVTLSCSQTLNHNVMYWYQQKSSQAPKLLFHYYDKDFNNEADTPDNFQSRRPNTSFCFLDIRSPGLGDTAMYLCATSRDLQGRNTEAFFGQGTRLTVV.

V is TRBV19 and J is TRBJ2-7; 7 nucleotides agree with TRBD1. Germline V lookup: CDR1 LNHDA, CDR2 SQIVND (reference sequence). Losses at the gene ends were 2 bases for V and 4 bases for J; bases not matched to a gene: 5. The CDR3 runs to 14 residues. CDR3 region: CASSIWGQPYEQYF. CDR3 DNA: TGTGCCAGTAGTATATGGGGACAGCCTTACGAGCAGTACTTC.

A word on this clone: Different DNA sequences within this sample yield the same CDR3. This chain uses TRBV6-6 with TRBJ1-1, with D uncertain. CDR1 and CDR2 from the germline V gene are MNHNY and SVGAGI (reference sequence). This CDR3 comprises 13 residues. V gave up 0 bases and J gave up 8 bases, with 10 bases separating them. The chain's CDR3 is CASSYSAGIEAFF. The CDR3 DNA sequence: TGTGCCAGCAGTTACTCTGCGGGGATCGAAGCTTTCTTT.

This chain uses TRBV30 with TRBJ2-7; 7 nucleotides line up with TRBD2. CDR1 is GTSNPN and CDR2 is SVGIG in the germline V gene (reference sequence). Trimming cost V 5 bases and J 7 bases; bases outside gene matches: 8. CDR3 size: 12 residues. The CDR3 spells CAWDYGTTEQYF. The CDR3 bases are TGTGCCTGGGACTACGGGACTACGGAGCAGTACTTC.

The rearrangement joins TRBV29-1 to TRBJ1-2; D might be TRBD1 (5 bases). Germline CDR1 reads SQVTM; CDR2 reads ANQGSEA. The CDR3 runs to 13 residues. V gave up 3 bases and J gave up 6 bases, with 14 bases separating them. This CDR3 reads CSVELGLLDGYTF. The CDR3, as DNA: TGCAGCGTTGAGTTGGGACTCCTGGATGGCTACACCTTC.